A single T cell receptor beta chain is shown here with its context. Its target is unknown. The sample belongs to a study of brain T cells in children with intractable seizures. Points from the study as a whole: Viral specificity was inferred only from CDR3 similarity; HCMV serostatus was unknown. Pre-surgery blood may have been undersampled, hiding some clones.

Method: immunoSEQ multiplex PCR; TCRdb's copy keeps in-frame clones and lacks some. The data hold about 350,000 clones, with roughly 92% observed a single time. Time point indicated: blood from clinic visit 5 months post-surgery; TSC patient then seizure free. The sequenced cases were selected for having the highest brain T cell transcript signatures. Patients received at least one anti-epileptic drug before surgery. The material was peripheral blood, obtained around 5 months after surgery. The clonotype comes from a boy in the first two years of life with tuberous sclerosis and intractable seizures.

CDR3 sequence (DNA): TGTGCCAGCAGCGAGGGGGCAGGGTCTGGTGGCTACACCTTC. Residues: CASSEGAGSGGYTF. The chain joins TRBV6-4 to TRBJ1-2, with 7 bases aligning to TRBD1. Per germline, CDR1 MRHNA and CDR2 SNTAGT. V trimming: 6 bases; J trimming: 7 bases; junction bases outside the gene matches: 11. The CDR3 extends over 14 amino acids.